Sequencing of this T cell receptor beta chain was carried out in a study of blood T cell repertoires in COVID-19. TCRdb's copy holds only in-frame clones and misses some; the assay was immunoSEQ multiplex PCR. There are roughly 81,000 clones in the sample; about 88% occur only once, and roughly an eighth lies in the top ten. The CDR3 contains 17 residues. The germline CDR1 and CDR2 sequences are SGHRS and YFSETQ. Trimming cost V 4 bases and J 2 bases; bases outside gene matches: 6. Material: peripheral blood. This rearrangement joins TRBV5-1 to TRBJ2-2, with TRBD2 matching over 12 bases. The TCR was taken from a man in his 70s with active or convalescent COVID-19. The CDR3, as DNA: TGCGCCAGCAGCGGGGGACTAGCGGGTCCAAACACCGGGGAGCTGTTTTTT. Amino acids: CASSGGLAGPNTGELFF.